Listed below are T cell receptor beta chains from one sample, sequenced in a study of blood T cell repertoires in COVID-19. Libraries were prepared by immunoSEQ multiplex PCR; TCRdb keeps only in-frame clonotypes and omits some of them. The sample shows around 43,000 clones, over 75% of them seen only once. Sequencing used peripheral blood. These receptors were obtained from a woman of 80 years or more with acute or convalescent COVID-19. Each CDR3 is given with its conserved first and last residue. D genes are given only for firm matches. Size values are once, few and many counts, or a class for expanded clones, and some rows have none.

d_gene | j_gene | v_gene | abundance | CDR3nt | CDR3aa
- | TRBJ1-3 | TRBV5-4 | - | TGTGCCAGCAGCTTGGAATCGGACACCATATATTTT | CASSLESDTIYF
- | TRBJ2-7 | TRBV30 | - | TGTGCCTGGACAGGGCTTAGCGAGCAGTACTTC | CAWTGLSEQYF
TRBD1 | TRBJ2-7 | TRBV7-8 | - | TGTGCCAGCAGCTTAGGGACAGGGCTTTCCTACGAGCAGTACTTC | CASSLGTGLSYEQYF
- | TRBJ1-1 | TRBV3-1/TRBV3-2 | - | TGTGCCAGCAGCCAAGTAGTTGGCACTGAAGCTTTCTTT | CASSQVVGTEAFF
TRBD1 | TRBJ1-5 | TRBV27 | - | TGTGCCAGCAGTTCGACAGGGGTTTACCTCAATCAGCCCCAGCATTTT | CASSSTGVYLNQPQHF
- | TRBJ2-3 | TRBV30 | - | TGTGCCTCCACCATCGCCCAGGGGCCGACAGATACGCAGTATTTT | CASTIAQGPTDTQYF
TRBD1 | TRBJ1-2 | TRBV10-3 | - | TGTGCCATCAGTGAACATCAGGGGGGTGGCTATGGCTACACCTTC | CAISEHQGGGYGYTF
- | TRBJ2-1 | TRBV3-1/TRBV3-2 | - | TGTGCCAGCAGCCAAGCTTGGTCCAGCGGGTCCTACAATGAGCAGTTCTTC | CASSQAWSSGSYNEQFF
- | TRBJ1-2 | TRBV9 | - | TGTGCCAGCAGCCCACAGACAGACATGATGGGTGCCTATGGCTACACCTTC | CASSPQTDMMGAYGYTF
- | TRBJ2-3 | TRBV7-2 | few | TGTGCCTCCACCGCGAGGAGCACAGATACGCAGTATTTT | CASTARSTDTQYF
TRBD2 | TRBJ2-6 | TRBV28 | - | TGTGCCAGCAGAACTCTAGCGGGAGCTGGGGCCAACGTCCTGACTTTC | CASRTLAGAGANVLTF
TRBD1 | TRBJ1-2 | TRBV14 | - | TGTGCCAGCAGCCTAGGGGACAGCGTTAACTATGGCTACACCTTC | CASSLGDSVNYGYTF
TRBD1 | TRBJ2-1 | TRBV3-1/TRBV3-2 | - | TGTGCCAGCAGCGGGTGGGACAGGGCCAATGAGCAGTTCTTC | CASSGWDRANEQFF
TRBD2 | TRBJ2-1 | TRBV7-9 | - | TGTGCCAGCAACTCTAGGGCGGGAGGTTGGAATGAGCAGTTCTTC | CASNSRAGGWNEQFF
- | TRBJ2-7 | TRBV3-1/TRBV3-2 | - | TGTGCCAGCAGCCAAGACCCCTTGAGCGAGCAGTACTTC | CASSQDPLSEQYF
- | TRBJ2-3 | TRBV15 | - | TGTGCCACCAGCAGCCTATCCCGAGATACGCAGTATTTT | CATSSLSRDTQYF
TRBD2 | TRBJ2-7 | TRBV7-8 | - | TGTGCCAGCAGCTCCGAGACTAGCGGGAGGGTCGAGCAGTACTTC | CASSSETSGRVEQYF
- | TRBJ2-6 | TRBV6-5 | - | TGTGCCAGCCACCCCGGCTCTGGGGCCAACGTCCTGACTTTC | CASHPGSGANVLTF
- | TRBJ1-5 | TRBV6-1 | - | TGTGCCAGCAGTGAAATGCCCGGGGATAGCAATCAGCCCCAGCATTTT | CASSEMPGDSNQPQHF
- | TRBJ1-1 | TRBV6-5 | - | TGTGCCAGCAGTTACTCGATAACAGAAAAGGGGAAAGCTTTCTTT | CASSYSITEKGKAFF
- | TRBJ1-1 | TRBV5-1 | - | TGCGCCAGCAGCTTGGCGGGGGGCGGCACTGAAGCTTTCTTT | CASSLAGGGTEAFF
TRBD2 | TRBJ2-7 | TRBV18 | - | TGTGCCAGCTCACCCGGACTAGCGACTAAGCACGAGCAGTACTTC | CASSPGLATKHEQYF